One and the same sample provided the 30 T cell receptor beta chains below, sequenced in a study of T-cell memory formation after mild COVID-19. One entry per CDR3 protein, called by TCRdb with MiXCR from the 5' RACE reads. The table has 270,000 or so distinct CDR3 sequences, roughly 18% seen once. Sequencing input: PBMCs or a T cell subset sorted from them (not recorded which). Receptors originate from a man between 18 and 29 years old who had mild COVID-19 (a few samples of this study predate the infection). Cell type and time point are not known.

The J gene is TRBJ2-5, the V gene TRBV30; 7 bases fit TRBD2. The J segment lost 5 bases and the V segment lost 5 bases, leaving 8 bases of the junction unmatched. This CDR3 is built from 13 residues. Per the germline V gene, CDR1 is GTSNPN and CDR2 is SVGIG (reference sequence). Here the CDR3 DNA reads TGTGCCTGGGCGGGGGACCGCCGGGAGACCCAGTACTTC. Its protein product is CAWAGDRRETQYF.

This clonotype was seen only a few times. The gene calls are TRBV14 and TRBJ2-7, with D perhaps TRBD1 or TRBD2 (6 bases each). The CDR3 runs to 15 residues. Germline-derived CDR1 and CDR2 are SGHDN and FVKESK. Here the CDR3 DNA reads TGTAATTGGAGGGCAGGGGCTCTTATTGGGAACGAGCAGTACGTC. Protein: CNWRAGALIGNEQYV.

In its sample, this clonotype was seen many times. The chain recombines TRBV5-1 with TRBJ2-3; 9 bases are a match to TRBD2. The CDR3 length is 16 residues. V lost 3 bases and J lost 2; bases outside the gene matches: 7. The germline CDR1 and CDR2 sequences are SGHRS and YFSETQ. CDR3 sequence reads: CASSSLSGGLTDTQYF. CDR3 sequence (DNA): TGCGCCAGCAGCTCGCTTAGCGGGGGCCTCACAGATACGCAGTATTTT.

This clonotype turned up a few times. The chain recombines TRBV12-3 or TRBV12-4 with TRBJ2-1; no reliable D call. V lost 5 bases to trimming and J lost 5 bases, with 10 bases between them. There are 13 residues in the CDR3. The CDR3 loop is CASSPRLDNEQFF. The CDR3 DNA reads as TGTGCCAGCAGTCCCCGATTGGACAATGAGCAGTTCTTC.

This clonotype was observed a few times. The chain uses TRBV7-9 and TRBJ2-3; TRBD1 might be the D (6 bases). With 5 bases removed from V and 3 bases from J, the gap between germline ends came to 12 bases. The CDR3 spans 14 residues. Germline loops: CDR1 SEHNR, CDR2 FQNEAQ (reference sequence). The CDR3 reads CASSAPQGTDTQYF. The DNA for the CDR3 is TGTGCCAGCAGCGCCCCACAGGGAACAGATACGCAGTATTTT.

The table lists this clonotype with a few counts. This chain uses TRBV5-6 with TRBJ1-1; D perhaps matches TRBD1 (5 bases). V lost 0 bases and J lost 1, with 10 bases in between. From germline, CDR1 is SGHDT and CDR2 YYEEEE. This CDR3 has 15 residues. The CDR3 sequence is CASSLVGGANTEAFF. The DNA for the CDR3 is TGTGCCAGCAGCTTGGTGGGAGGGGCGAACACTGAAGCTTTCTTT.

This clonotype turned up a few times. CDR3 protein: CSADLTPYNEQFF. DNA of the CDR3: TGCAGTGCGGACCTGACACCCTACAATGAGCAGTTCTTC. This rearrangement joins TRBV20-1 to TRBJ2-1; no clear D. Germline V gene lookup returns CDR1 DFQATT and CDR2 SNEGSKA (reference sequence). V dropped 6 bases and J dropped 2 bases, with 11 bases sitting between them. This CDR3 spans 13 amino acids.

This clonotype has only a few counts. V is TRBV12-3 or TRBV12-4 and J is TRBJ1-2; D remains unclear. Trimming shortened V by 5 bases and J by 7 bases, and 11 bases separated the two germline ends. CDR3 size: 12 residues. CDR3 sequence (DNA): TGTGCCAGCAGTCCTGACGGGCCTGGCTACACCTTC. This encodes CASSPDGPGYTF.

This clonotype was picked up many times. The chain uses TRBV3-1 and TRBJ2-5; a weak D match, TRBD2 (5 bases). V lost 3 bases and J 4 bases, leaving 12 bases between the germline ends. Germline CDR1 is LGHDT and CDR2 is YNNKEL (reference sequence). The CDR3 has 14 amino acids. The CDR3 sequence: CASSQDWATETQYF. The CDR3 DNA sequence: TGTGCCAGCAGCCAGGACTGGGCCACAGAGACCCAGTACTTC.

This clonotype was counted between two and nine times. The chain carries TRBV30 and TRBJ1-3; unclear D gene. This CDR3 contains 13 residues. Germline CDR1 is GTSNPN and CDR2 is SVGIG (reference sequence). V was pared by 0 bases and J by 0 bases, with 3 bases between. The CDR3 reads CAWSVSSGNTIYF. CDR3 in DNA: TGTGCCTGGAGTGTGAGCTCTGGAAACACCATATATTTT.

This clonotype showed up just a few times. The rearrangement links TRBV7-9 to TRBJ1-2; unclear D gene. Germline V gene sequence: CDR1 SEHNR, CDR2 FQNEAQ (reference sequence). This CDR3 has 15 amino acids. Between the trimmed V and J ends, which lost 1 base and 3 bases, there was a span of 12 bases. The CDR3 DNA reads TGTGCCAGCAGCTTAGAGTTGGTGGCCTACTATGGCTACACCTTC. Its translation: CASSLELVAYYGYTF.

This clonotype has just a few counts. This chain links TRBV29-1 with TRBJ1-2, with 11 bases lining up with TRBD1. This CDR3 has 14 residues. Trimming at V came to 6 bases and at J to 5 bases, leaving 8 bases not matched to a gene. CDR1 SQVTM and CDR2 ANQGSEA come from the germline V gene. CDR3 region: CSVQDRGLEYGYTF. The CDR3 DNA follows: TGCAGCGTCCAGGACAGGGGGCTTGAATATGGCTACACCTTC.

V is TRBV4-2 and J is TRBJ1-2; D may be TRBD1 (6 bases). V dropped 3 bases and J dropped 4 bases, with 12 bases sitting between them. The germline gives CDR1 LGHNA, CDR2 YNFKEQ. The CDR3 has 14 amino acids. This CDR3 is CASSQGGGSYGYTF. Here the CDR3 DNA reads TGTGCCAGCAGCCAGGGGGGGGGCTCCTATGGCTACACCTTC.

This clonotype was seen more than once but under ten times. The V call is TRBV4-1, the J call TRBJ2-3; 11 bases match TRBD2. The CDR3 extends over 18 amino acids. Germline CDR1 reads MGHRA; CDR2 reads YSYEKL. Trimming at V came to 1 base and at J to 2 bases, leaving 8 bases not matched to a gene. CDR3 DNA: TGCGCCAGCAGCCAAGTCCCCGTAGCGGGGGGGTTCACAGATACGCAGTATTTT. Its translation: CASSQVPVAGGFTDTQYF.

The chain has TRBV4-1 and TRBJ1-1; D is uncertain. Germline V CDR1 and CDR2: MGHRA, YSYEKL. The CDR3 contains 15 residues. Trimming removed 4 bases at V and 4 bases at J, with 16 bases between. The CDR3 is CASSPRSARTTEAFF. The CDR3 DNA reads TGCGCCAGCAGCCCTCGGTCGGCCAGGACCACTGAAGCTTTCTTT.

This clonotype has just a few counts. The chain combines TRBV6-4 with TRBJ2-3; 7 nucleotides align to TRBD2. Germline loops: CDR1 MRHNA, CDR2 SNTAGT. Unmatched junction bases numbered 6, after V lost 3 bases and J lost 6 bases. The length of the CDR3 is 14 residues. CDR3 amino acids: CASSEGGVVDTQYF. The CDR3 nucleotides are TGTGCCAGCAGTGAGGGGGGGGTCGTGGATACGCAGTATTTT.

The chain uses TRBV12-3 or TRBV12-4 and TRBJ2-1; TRBD2 aligns across 12 bases. This CDR3 is 14 amino acids long. Trimming removed 6 bases from V and 7 bases from J; junction bases left unmatched: 4. The CDR3 loop reads CASSPSGGANEQFF. The DNA of the CDR3 is TGTGCCAGCAGCCCTAGCGGGGGGGCGAATGAGCAGTTCTTC.

This clonotype was observed a few times. The genes are TRBV6-1 and TRBJ1-1; D gene unclear. This CDR3 region has 11 residues. Looked up from germline, CDR1 is MNHNS and CDR2 is SASEGT. With 5 bases removed from V and 7 bases from J, the gap between germline ends came to 8 bases. The CDR3 bases are TGTGCCAGCAGTTATACGAATGAAGCTTTCTTT. It is translated as CASSYTNEAFF.

This chain uses TRBV12-3 or TRBV12-4 with TRBJ1-5; 9 bases align to TRBD1. V lost 3 bases to trimming and J lost 8 bases; unmatched junction nucleotides: 11. The CDR3 runs to 16 residues. CDR3 amino acids: CASSFLAGQGDKPQHF. DNA of the CDR3: TGTGCCAGCAGTTTCTTAGCGGGACAGGGTGATAAGCCCCAGCATTTT.

This clonotype came up a few times. The chain recombines TRBV20-1 with TRBJ2-7; D unclear. This CDR3 is built from 11 residues. The V gene's germline CDR1 is DFQATT and CDR2 SNEGSKA (reference sequence). V lost 6 bases to trimming and J lost 3 bases, with 9 bases between them. The CDR3 loop reads CSAVQVYEQYF. The CDR3 DNA follows: TGCAGTGCCGTCCAGGTCTACGAGCAGTACTTC.

The chain carries TRBV6-2 or TRBV6-3 and TRBJ2-5, with 7 bases lining up with TRBD2. The V and J ends lost 2 bases and 3 bases, in that order; junction bases with no gene match: 12. CDR1 and CDR2 (germline): MNHEY, SVGEGT. The CDR3 sequence is 17 residues long. The CDR3, as DNA: TGTGCCAGCAGTTACCAAGAAAGGACTAGTTGGGAAGAGACCCAGTACTTC. Protein sequence: CASSYQERTSWEETQYF.

V gene TRBV25-1 combines with J gene TRBJ1-5, with a possible D match to TRBD1 (6 bases). Trimming removed 3 bases from V and 0 bases from J, with 12 bases in between. Germline CDR1 and CDR2: MGHDK and SYGVNS. The CDR3 extends over 16 amino acids. The CDR3 DNA reads TGTGCCAGCAGTGAGGACAGTGAGTATAGCAATCAGCCCCAGCATTTT. Its translation: CASSEDSEYSNQPQHF.

The rearrangement uses TRBV20-1 and TRBJ1-5, with D possibly matching TRBD1 (6 bases). The CDR3 is made up of 15 amino acids. Per the germline V gene, CDR1 is DFQATT and CDR2 is SNEGSKA (reference sequence). V dropped 2 bases and J dropped 2 bases, with 13 bases sitting between them. CDR3 sequence (DNA): TGCAGTGCTAGACCCGGACAGTTTCGCAATCAGCCCCAGCATTTT. Protein: CSARPGQFRNQPQHF.

This clonotype was observed at least ten times. The chain has TRBV7-2 and TRBJ2-1; no reliable D call. CDR3 size: 12 residues. With 8 bases removed from V and 7 bases from J, the gap between germline ends came to 12 bases. The germline V gene has CDR1 SGHTA and CDR2 FQGNSA. CDR3 bases: TGTGCCAGCGGGTCCTTCGGGAATGAGCAGTTCTTC. Translating it yields CASGSFGNEQFF.

The chain joins TRBV6-5 to TRBJ1-2; 9 nucleotides align to TRBD1. The CDR3 runs 14 residues. The V and J ends lost 0 bases and 4 bases, in that order; junction bases with no gene match: 0. Germline loops: CDR1 MNHEY, CDR2 SVGAGI. The chain's CDR3 is CASSYSTGGYGYTF. The CDR3 nucleotides are TGTGCCAGCAGTTACTCGACAGGGGGCTATGGCTACACCTTC.

This CDR3 reads CSARPGLGGTEAFF. The CDR3 DNA reads as TGCAGTGCTAGGCCCGGACTTGGGGGCACTGAAGCTTTCTTT. This chain uses TRBV20-1 with TRBJ1-1; D may be TRBD1 (5 bases). With 3 bases removed from V and 4 bases from J, the gap between germline ends came to 15 bases. In germline, CDR1 is DFQATT, CDR2 SNEGSKA (reference sequence). The CDR3 runs to 14 residues.

This clonotype turned up a few times. The V and J genes are TRBV15 and TRBJ2-1; 11 bases line up with TRBD2. This CDR3 contains 15 residues. Germline V gene data show CDR1 as LNHNV and CDR2 as YYDKDF (reference sequence). V dropped 5 bases and J dropped 5; count of bases not matched to a gene: 5. CDR3 residues: CATSRRLAGNNEQFF. The CDR3 DNA follows: TGTGCCACCAGCCGGAGACTAGCGGGGAACAATGAGCAGTTCTTC. Filled out from reference TRBV15 and TRBJ2-1, the complete variable domain reads DAMVIQNPRYQVTQFGKPVTLSCSQTLNHNVMYWYQQKSSQAPKLLFHYYDKDFNNEADTPDNFQSRRPNTSFCFLDIRSPGLGDTAMYLCATSRRLAGNNEQFFGPGTRLTVL.

Many counts were recorded for this clonotype. The CDR3 protein is CASSEPAGGPRETQYF. The CDR3 nucleotides are TGTGCCAGCAGTGAACCAGCGGGGGGGCCTAGGGAGACCCAGTACTTC. The chain employs TRBV2 and TRBJ2-5; 10 positions agree with TRBD2. The V gene end was trimmed by 2 bases and the J gene end by 5 bases; junction bases not matched to a gene: 8. CDR1 is SNHLY and CDR2 is FYNNEI in the germline V gene. This CDR3 has 16 residues.

In this sample, this clonotype turned up many times. This chain links TRBV7-3 with TRBJ2-1; unclear D gene. V lost 5 bases and J 0 bases, leaving 11 bases between the germline ends. This CDR3 region has 15 residues. Germline V lookup: CDR1 SGHTA, CDR2 FQGTGA. This CDR3 reads CASSPTGPSYNEQFF. CDR3 in DNA: TGTGCCAGCAGCCCCACCGGACCCTCCTACAATGAGCAGTTCTTC. Full variable domain (missing parts from reference TRBV7-3 and TRBJ2-1): GAGVSQTPSNKVTEKGKYVELRCDPISGHTALYWYRQSLGQGPEFLIYFQGTGAADDSGLPNDRFFAVRPEGSVSTLKIQRTERGDSAVYLCASSPTGPSYNEQFFGPGTRLTVL.

V is TRBV5-1 and J is TRBJ1-1, with 8 bases lining up with TRBD1. Germline V lookup: CDR1 SGHRS, CDR2 YFSETQ. J was trimmed by 5 bases and V by 3 bases; bases with no gene match: 6. The CDR3 is 14 residues long. CDR3 coding DNA: TGCGCCAGCAGCTCCGGGACAGGCTTTACTGAAGCTTTCTTT. Amino acid sequence: CASSSGTGFTEAFF.